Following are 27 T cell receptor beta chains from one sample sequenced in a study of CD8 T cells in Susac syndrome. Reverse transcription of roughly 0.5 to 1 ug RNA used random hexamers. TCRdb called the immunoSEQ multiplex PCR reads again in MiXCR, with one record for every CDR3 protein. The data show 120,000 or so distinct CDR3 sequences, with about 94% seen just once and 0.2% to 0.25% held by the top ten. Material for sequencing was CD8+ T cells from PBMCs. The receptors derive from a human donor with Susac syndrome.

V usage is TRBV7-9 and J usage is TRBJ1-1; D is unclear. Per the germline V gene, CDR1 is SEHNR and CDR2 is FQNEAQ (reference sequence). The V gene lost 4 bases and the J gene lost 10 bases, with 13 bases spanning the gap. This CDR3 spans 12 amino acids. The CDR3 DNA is TGTGCCAGCAGCTCCCTAGTACTCACAGCTTTCTTT. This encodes CASSSLVLTAFF.

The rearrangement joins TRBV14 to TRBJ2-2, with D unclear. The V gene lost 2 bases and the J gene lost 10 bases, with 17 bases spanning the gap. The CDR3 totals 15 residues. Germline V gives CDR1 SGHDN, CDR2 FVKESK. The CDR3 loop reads CASSQRTQTRVELFF. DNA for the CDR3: TGTGCCAGCAGCCAAAGAACACAAACTCGCGTGGAGCTGTTTTTT.

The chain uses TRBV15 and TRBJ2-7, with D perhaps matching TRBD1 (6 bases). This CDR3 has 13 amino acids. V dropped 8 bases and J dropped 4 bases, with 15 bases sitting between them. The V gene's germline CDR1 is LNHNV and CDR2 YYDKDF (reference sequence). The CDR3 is CATRGDILYEQYF. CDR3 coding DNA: TGTGCCACCCGAGGGGACATACTTTACGAGCAGTACTTC. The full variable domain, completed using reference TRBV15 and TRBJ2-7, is DAMVIQNPRYQVTQFGKPVTLSCSQTLNHNVMYWYQQKSSQAPKLLFHYYDKDFNNEADTPDNFQSRRPNTSFCFLDIRSPGLGDTAMYLCATRGDILYEQYFGPGTRLTVT.

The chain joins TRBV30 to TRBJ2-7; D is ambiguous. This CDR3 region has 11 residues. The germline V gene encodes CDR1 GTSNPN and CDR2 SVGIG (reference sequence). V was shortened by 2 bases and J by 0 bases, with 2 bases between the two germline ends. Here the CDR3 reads CAWSSSYEQYF. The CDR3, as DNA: TGTGCCTGGAGTAGCTCCTACGAGCAGTACTTC.

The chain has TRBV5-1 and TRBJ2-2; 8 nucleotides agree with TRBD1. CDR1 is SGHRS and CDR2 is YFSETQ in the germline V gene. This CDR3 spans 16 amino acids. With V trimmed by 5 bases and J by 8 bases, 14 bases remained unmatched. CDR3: CASRRGAGGPPGELFF. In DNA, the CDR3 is TGCGCCAGCAGGCGGGGTGCAGGGGGCCCACCTGGGGAGCTGTTTTTT.

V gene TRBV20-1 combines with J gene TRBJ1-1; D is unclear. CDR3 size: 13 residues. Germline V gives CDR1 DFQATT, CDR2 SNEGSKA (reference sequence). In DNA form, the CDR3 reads TGCAGCCCAGCAACCGAGGCAGACACTGAAGCTTTCTTT. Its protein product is CSPATEADTEAFF.

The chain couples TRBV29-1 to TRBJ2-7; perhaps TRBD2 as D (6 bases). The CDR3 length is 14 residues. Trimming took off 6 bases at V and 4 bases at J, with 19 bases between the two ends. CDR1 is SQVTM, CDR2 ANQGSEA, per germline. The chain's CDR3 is CSVMMEGPSYEQYF. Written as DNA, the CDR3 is TGCAGCGTAATGATGGAGGGTCCCAGTTACGAGCAGTACTTC.

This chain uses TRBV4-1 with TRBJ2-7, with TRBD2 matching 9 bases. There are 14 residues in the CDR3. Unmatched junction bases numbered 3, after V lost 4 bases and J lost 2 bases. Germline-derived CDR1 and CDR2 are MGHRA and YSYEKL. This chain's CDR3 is CASSPRGGAYEQYF. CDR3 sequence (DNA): TGCGCCAGCAGCCCGCGGGGGGGAGCCTACGAGCAGTACTTC.

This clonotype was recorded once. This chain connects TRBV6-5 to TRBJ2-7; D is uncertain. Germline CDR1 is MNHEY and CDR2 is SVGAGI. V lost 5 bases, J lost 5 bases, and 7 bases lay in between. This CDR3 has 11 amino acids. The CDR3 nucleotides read TGTGCCAGCAGTAATATGGACGAGCAGTACTTC. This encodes CASSNMDEQYF.

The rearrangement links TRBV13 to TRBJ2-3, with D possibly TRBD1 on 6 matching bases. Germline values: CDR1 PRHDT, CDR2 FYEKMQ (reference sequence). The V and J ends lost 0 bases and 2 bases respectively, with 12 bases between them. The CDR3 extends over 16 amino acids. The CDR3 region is CASSLGLGQSTDTQYF. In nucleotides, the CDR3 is TGTGCCAGCAGCTTAGGTTTGGGACAATCCACAGATACGCAGTATTTT.

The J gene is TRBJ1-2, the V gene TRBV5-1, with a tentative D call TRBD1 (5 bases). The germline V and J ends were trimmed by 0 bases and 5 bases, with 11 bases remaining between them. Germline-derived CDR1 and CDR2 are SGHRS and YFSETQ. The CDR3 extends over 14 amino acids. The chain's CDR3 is CASSLVGGSYGYTF. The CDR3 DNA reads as TGCGCCAGCAGCTTGGTTGGGGGAAGTTATGGCTACACCTTC. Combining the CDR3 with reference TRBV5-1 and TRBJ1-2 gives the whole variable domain KAGVTQTPRYLIKTRGQQVTLSCSPISGHRSVSWYQQTPGQGLQFLFEYFSETQRNKGNFPGRFSGRQFSNSRSEMNVSTLELGDSALYLCASSLVGGSYGYTFGSGTRLTVV.

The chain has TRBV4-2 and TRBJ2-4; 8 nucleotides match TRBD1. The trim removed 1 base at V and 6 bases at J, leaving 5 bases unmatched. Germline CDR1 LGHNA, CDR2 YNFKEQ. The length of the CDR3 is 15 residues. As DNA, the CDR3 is TGTGCCAGCAGCCAAGCGACAGGGGAGGCAAACATTCAGTACTTC. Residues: CASSQATGEANIQYF.

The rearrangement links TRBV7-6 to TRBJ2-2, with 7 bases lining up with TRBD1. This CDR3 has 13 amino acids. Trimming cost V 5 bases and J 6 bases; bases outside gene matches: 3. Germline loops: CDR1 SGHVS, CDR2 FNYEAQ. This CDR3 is CASSATGSGELFF. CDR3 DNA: TGTGCCAGCAGCGCGACAGGGTCCGGGGAGCTGTTTTTT.

The CDR3 spells CASSVGETEAFF. CDR3 coding DNA: TGTGCCAGCTCAGTGGGAGAAACTGAAGCTTTCTTT. The V gene is TRBV6-6, the J gene TRBJ1-1; no definite D call. Trimming removed 8 bases from V and 5 bases from J, with 12 bases in between. This CDR3 contains 12 residues. Germline V CDR1 and CDR2: MNHNY, SVGAGI (reference sequence).

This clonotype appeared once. The DNA for the CDR3 is TGTGCCAGCAGTTATAAGGACGGATCCTACGAGCAGTACTTC. It codes for CASSYKDGSYEQYF. J is TRBJ2-7 and V is TRBV6-2 or TRBV6-3; D unresolved. The germline CDR1 and CDR2 sequences are MNHEY and SVGEGT. Trimming left V 3 bases short and J 1 base short, with 10 bases between. The CDR3 consists of 14 residues.

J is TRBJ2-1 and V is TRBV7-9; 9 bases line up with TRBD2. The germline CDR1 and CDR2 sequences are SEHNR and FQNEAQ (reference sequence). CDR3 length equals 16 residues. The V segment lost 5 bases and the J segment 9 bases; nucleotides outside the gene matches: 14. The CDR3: CASSLRGLAGKLEQFF. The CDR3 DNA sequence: TGTGCCAGCAGCCTCCGCGGGCTAGCGGGAAAGCTTGAGCAGTTCTTC.

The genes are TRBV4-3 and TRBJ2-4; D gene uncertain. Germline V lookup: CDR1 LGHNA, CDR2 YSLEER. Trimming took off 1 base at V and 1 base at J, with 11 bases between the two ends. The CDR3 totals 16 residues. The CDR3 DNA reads TGCGCCAGCAGCCAAGCCCACTTCACGGCCAAAAACATTCAGTACTTC. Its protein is CASSQAHFTAKNIQYF.

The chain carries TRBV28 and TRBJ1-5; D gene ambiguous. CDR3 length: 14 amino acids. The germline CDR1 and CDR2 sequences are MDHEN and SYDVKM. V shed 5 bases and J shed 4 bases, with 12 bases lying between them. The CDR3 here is CASSITGWNQPQHF. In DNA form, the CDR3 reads TGTGCCAGCAGTATAACCGGTTGGAATCAGCCCCAGCATTTT.

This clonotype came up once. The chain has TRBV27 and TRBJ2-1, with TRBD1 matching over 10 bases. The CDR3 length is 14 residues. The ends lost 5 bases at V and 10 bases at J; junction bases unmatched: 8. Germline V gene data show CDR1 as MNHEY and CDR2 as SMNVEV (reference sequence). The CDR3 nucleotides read TGTGCCAGCAGTCCGGGACAGGGGTATGGGGAGCAGTTCTTC. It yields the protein CASSPGQGYGEQFF.

The CDR3 bases are TGCAGCGTTGATCGGGTAGGGACAGGGGGCAATGAGCAGTTCTTC. Its protein product is CSVDRVGTGGNEQFF. The rearrangement links TRBV29-1 to TRBJ2-1; TRBD1 agrees at 11 bases. The V segment lost 3 bases and the J segment 6 bases; nucleotides outside the gene matches: 7. Germline V gene data show CDR1 as SQVTM and CDR2 as ANQGSEA. CDR3 size: 15 residues.

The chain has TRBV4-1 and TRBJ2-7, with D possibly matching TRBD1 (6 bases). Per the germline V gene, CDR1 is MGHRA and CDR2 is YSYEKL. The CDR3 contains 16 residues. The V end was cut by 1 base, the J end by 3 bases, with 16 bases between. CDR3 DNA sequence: TGCGCCAGCAGCCAAGGGGGGCAGCCTAGTTTCTACGAGCAGTACTTC. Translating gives CASSQGGQPSFYEQYF.

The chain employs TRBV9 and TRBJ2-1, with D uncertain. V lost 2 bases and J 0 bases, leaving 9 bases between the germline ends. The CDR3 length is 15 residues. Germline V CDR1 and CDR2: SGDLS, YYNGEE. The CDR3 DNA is TGTGCCAGCAGCGTCGGCTCCTTCTCCTACAATGAGCAGTTCTTC. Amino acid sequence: CASSVGSFSYNEQFF. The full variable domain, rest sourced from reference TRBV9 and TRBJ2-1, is DSGVTQTPKHLITATGQRVTLRCSPRSGDLSVYWYQQSLDQGLQFLIQYYNGEERAKGNILERFSAQQFPDLHSELNLSSLELGDSALYFCASSVGSFSYNEQFFGPGTRLTVL.

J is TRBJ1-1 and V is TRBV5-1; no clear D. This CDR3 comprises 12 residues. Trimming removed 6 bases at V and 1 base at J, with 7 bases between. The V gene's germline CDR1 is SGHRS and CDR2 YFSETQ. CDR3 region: CASTAGNTEAFF. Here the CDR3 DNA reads TGCGCCAGCACTGCAGGGAACACTGAAGCTTTCTTT.

The CDR3: CAISETSSGQETQYF. CDR3 DNA sequence: TGTGCCATCAGTGAGACGTCTAGCGGGCAAGAGACCCAGTACTTC. The chain carries TRBV10-3 and TRBJ2-5; 8 bases align to TRBD2. Germline values: CDR1 ENHRY, CDR2 SYGVKD. The junction had 4 bases not matched to a gene; V was cut back by 2 bases and J by 2 bases. The CDR3 totals 15 residues.

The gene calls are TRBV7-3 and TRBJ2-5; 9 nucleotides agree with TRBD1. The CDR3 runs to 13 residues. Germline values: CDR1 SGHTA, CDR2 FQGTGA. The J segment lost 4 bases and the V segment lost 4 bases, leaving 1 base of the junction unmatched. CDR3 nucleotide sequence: TGTGCCAGCAGCTCGGGACAGGGAGAGACCCAGTACTTC. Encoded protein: CASSSGQGETQYF.

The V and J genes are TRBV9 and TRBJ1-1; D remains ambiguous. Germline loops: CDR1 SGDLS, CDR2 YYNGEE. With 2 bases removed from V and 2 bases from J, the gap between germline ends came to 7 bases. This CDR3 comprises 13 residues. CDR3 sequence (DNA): TGTGCCAGCAGCGTCGAGGGAAACACTGAAGCTTTCTTT. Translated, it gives CASSVEGNTEAFF. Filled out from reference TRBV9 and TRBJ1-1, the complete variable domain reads DSGVTQTPKHLITATGQRVTLRCSPRSGDLSVYWYQQSLDQGLQFLIQYYNGEERAKGNILERFSAQQFPDLHSELNLSSLELGDSALYFCASSVEGNTEAFFGQGTRLTVV.

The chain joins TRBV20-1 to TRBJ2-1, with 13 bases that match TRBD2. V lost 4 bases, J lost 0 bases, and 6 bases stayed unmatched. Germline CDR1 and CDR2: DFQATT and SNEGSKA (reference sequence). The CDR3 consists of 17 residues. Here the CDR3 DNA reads TGCAGTGCTATCGGACTAGCGGGAGCTAGCTCCTACAATGAGCAGTTCTTC. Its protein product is CSAIGLAGASSYNEQFF.